What follows are 15 T cell receptor beta chains derived from one specimen sequenced in a study of OX40 agonist ivuxolimab in advanced cancers. Assay: immunoSEQ multiplex PCR; the TCRdb copy retains only in-frame clones and omits some. This table holds 35,000 to 50,000 clones, more than 85% found once. Source: CD4+ or CD8+ T cells sorted from blood, taken in a trial of the OX40 agonist ivuxolimab. The receptors shown here come from an adult with an advanced solid tumor such as melanoma, head and neck, liver or kidney cancer.

The chain joins TRBV6-5 to TRBJ1-1; no clear D. The CDR3 contains 14 residues. V gave up 4 bases and J gave up 0 bases, with 9 bases separating them. Germline V CDR1 and CDR2: MNHEY, SVGAGI. In DNA form, the CDR3 reads TGTGCCAGCAGTTGGACGGGCATGAACACTGAAGCTTTCTTT. Its protein is CASSWTGMNTEAFF.

The chain combines TRBV7-9 with TRBJ2-7; D gene uncertain. The germline V and J ends were trimmed by 3 bases and 4 bases, with 7 bases remaining between them. The CDR3 is made up of 12 amino acids. Germline V gene lookup returns CDR1 SEHNR and CDR2 FQNEAQ (reference sequence). The CDR3 region has the DNA TGTGCCAGCAGCTTCCGGCGGTACGAGCAGTACTTC. This gives the protein CASSFRRYEQYF. The whole variable domain, remainder taken from reference TRBV7-9 and TRBJ2-7, is DTGVSQNPRHKITKRGQNVTFRCDPISEHNRLYWYRQTLGQGPEFLTYFQNEAQLEKSRLLSDRFSAERPKGSFSTLEIQRTEQGDSAMYLCASSFRRYEQYFGPGTRLTVT.

The gene calls are TRBV28 and TRBJ2-7; perhaps TRBD1 as D (5 bases). Germline assignment: CDR1 MDHEN and CDR2 SYDVKM. V dropped 4 bases and J dropped 7 bases, with 17 bases sitting between them. The CDR3 covers 14 residues. In DNA form, the CDR3 reads TGTGCCAGCAGTTCTACAGGCCATCGTGAGGAGCAGTACTTC. Translating gives CASSSTGHREEQYF.

This rearrangement joins TRBV27 to TRBJ2-7; TRBD2 agrees at 14 bases. Germline loops: CDR1 MNHEY, CDR2 SMNVEV (reference sequence). CDR3 length: 19 residues. V lost 0 bases to trimming and J lost 5 bases; unmatched junction nucleotides: 12. This CDR3 reads CASSLSPGGLAGVGDEQYF. CDR3 coding DNA: TGTGCCAGCAGTTTATCGCCCGGGGGACTAGCGGGAGTGGGGGACGAGCAGTACTTC.

This chain uses TRBV27 with TRBJ2-7; 9 nucleotides agree with TRBD2. Germline CDR1 and CDR2: MNHEY and SMNVEV (reference sequence). Germline trimming cut 6 bases from V and 0 bases from J; bases unmatched to any gene: 6. This CDR3 has 15 amino acids. The CDR3 nucleotides are TGTGCCAGCAGCCCCAGCGGGAGGTTCTCCTACGAGCAGTACTTC. Protein product: CASSPSGRFSYEQYF.

The chain recombines TRBV6-1 with TRBJ1-3, with D possibly being TRBD1 (6 bases). The CDR3 is 14 amino acids. Germline values: CDR1 MNHNS, CDR2 SASEGT. The CDR3 reads CAPERGEAGNTIYF. CDR3 coding DNA: TGTGCACCAGAAAGGGGGGAGGCTGGAAACACCATATATTTT.

The V call is TRBV6-5, the J call TRBJ1-1, with TRBD1 as a possible D gene (6 bases). The CDR3 runs 13 residues. CDR1 is MNHEY and CDR2 is SVGAGI in the germline V gene. Trimming cost V 3 bases and J 5 bases, with 10 bases left between them. CDR3 sequence reads: CASSYQGRTEAFF. The CDR3 coding sequence is TGTGCCAGCAGTTATCAGGGGAGAACTGAAGCTTTCTTT.

V is TRBV7-8 and J is TRBJ2-1; TRBD2 aligns across 11 bases. Per germline, CDR1 SGHVS and CDR2 FQNEAQ. V gave up 5 bases and J gave up 5 bases; unmatched junction bases: 8. The CDR3 consists of 16 residues. This CDR3 is CASSLLGLADNNEQFF. The CDR3 DNA follows: TGTGCCAGCAGCCTTCTGGGACTAGCGGACAACAATGAGCAGTTCTTC.

The chain recombines TRBV4-3 with TRBJ1-5; D not resolved. The V gene's germline CDR1 is LGHNA and CDR2 YSLEER. CDR3 size: 14 residues. V was pared by 4 bases and J by 7 bases, with 14 bases between. The CDR3 region has the DNA TGCGCCAGCAGCCTTGACGGCCATGGACAGCCCCAGCATTTT. As protein: CASSLDGHGQPQHF.

This clone was picked up one time. The chain joins TRBV7-2 to TRBJ1-2; TRBD1 agrees at 8 bases. The CDR3 runs 15 residues. Germline lookup yields CDR1 SGHTA and CDR2 FQGNSA. Germline trimming cut 5 bases from V and 3 bases from J; bases unmatched to any gene: 8. The CDR3, as DNA: TGTGCCAGCAGCCCCCTTGCAGGGGGCGACTATGGCTACACCTTC. Amino acid sequence: CASSPLAGGDYGYTF.

The chain is built from TRBV5-1 and TRBJ2-1; 11 nucleotides align to TRBD2. J lost 7 bases, V lost 0 bases, and 6 bases had no gene match. The CDR3 extends over 16 amino acids. The germline V gene has CDR1 SGHRS and CDR2 YFSETQ. CDR3 amino acids: CASSLGLAGIYNEQFF. CDR3 nucleotides: TGCGCCAGCAGCTTGGGACTAGCGGGAATTTATAATGAGCAGTTCTTC.

The chain links TRBV7-8 to TRBJ2-1; D not certain. Trimming took off 1 base at V and 4 bases at J, with 5 bases between the two ends. The length of the CDR3 is 13 residues. CDR1 and CDR2 (germline): SGHVS, FQNEAQ. The CDR3 sequence is CASSLVQYNEQFF. In DNA, the CDR3 is TGTGCCAGCAGCTTAGTCCAATACAATGAGCAGTTCTTC.

The genes are TRBV7-2 and TRBJ2-7; D not certain. The V gene lost 5 bases and the J gene lost 5 bases, with 10 bases spanning the gap. CDR1 and CDR2 (germline): SGHTA, FQGNSA. The CDR3 contains 12 residues. The CDR3 reads CASSPPPNEQYF. The CDR3 nucleotides are TGTGCCAGCAGCCCACCGCCCAACGAGCAGTACTTC.

The chain combines TRBV6-4 with TRBJ2-3, with 10 bases lining up with TRBD2. CDR1 MRHNA and CDR2 SNTAGT come from the germline V gene. CDR3 length: 15 residues. Unmatched junction bases numbered 1, after V lost 3 bases and J lost 1 base. In DNA, the CDR3 is TGTGCCAGCAGTGATGGGACTAGCGGCACAGATACGCAGTATTTT. It yields the protein CASSDGTSGTDTQYF.

This clone was observed once. This CDR3 reads CASSTGTGDLLNTQYF. The DNA for the CDR3 is TGTGCCAGCAGCACGGGGACAGGGGACCTACTAAATACGCAGTATTTT. The rearrangement links TRBV21-1 to TRBJ2-3; the DNA was not used to check the table's D call, TRBD1. TRBV21-1 is described as a pseudogene. CDR3 length: 16 amino acids.